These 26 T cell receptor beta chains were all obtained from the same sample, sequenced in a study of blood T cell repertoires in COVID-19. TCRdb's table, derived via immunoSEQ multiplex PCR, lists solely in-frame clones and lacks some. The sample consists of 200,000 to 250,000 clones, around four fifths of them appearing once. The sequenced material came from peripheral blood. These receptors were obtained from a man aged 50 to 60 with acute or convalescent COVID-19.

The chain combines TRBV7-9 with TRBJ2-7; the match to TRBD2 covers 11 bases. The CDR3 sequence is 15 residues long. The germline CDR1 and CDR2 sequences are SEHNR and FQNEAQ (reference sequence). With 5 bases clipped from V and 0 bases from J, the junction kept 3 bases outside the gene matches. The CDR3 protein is CASSRTSGSSYEQYF. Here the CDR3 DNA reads TGTGCCAGCAGCAGAACTAGCGGGAGCTCCTACGAGCAGTACTTC.

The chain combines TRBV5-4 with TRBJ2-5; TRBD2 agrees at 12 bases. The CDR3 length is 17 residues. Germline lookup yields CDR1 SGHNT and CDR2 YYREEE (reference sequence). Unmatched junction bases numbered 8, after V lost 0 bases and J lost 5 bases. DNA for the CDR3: TGTGCCAGCAGCTTGGCCCTAGCGGGAGGGGCGTGGGAGACCCAGTACTTC. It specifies CASSLALAGGAWETQYF.

The DNA of the CDR3 is TGTGCCAGCAACCCAGCGGGAGTAACGTACAATGAGCAGTTCTTC. Encoded protein: CASNPAGVTYNEQFF. This sequence joins TRBV9 and TRBJ2-1; 8 positions match TRBD2. Germline lookup yields CDR1 SGDLS and CDR2 YYNGEE. CDR3 size: 15 residues. The junction had 9 bases not matched to a gene; V was cut back by 6 bases and J by 4 bases.

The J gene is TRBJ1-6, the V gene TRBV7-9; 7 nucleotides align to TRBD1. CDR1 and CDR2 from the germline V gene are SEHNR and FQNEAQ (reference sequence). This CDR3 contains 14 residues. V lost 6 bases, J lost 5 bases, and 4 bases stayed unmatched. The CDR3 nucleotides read TGTGCCAGCAGGCCCGGGACAGATAATTCACCCCTCCACTTT. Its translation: CASRPGTDNSPLHF.

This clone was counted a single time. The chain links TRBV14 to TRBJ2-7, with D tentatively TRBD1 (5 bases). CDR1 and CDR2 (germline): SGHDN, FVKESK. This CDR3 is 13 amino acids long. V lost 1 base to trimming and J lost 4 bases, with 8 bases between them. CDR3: CASSQGPGYEQYF. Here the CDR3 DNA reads TGTGCCAGCAGCCAAGGGCCAGGGTACGAGCAGTACTTC.

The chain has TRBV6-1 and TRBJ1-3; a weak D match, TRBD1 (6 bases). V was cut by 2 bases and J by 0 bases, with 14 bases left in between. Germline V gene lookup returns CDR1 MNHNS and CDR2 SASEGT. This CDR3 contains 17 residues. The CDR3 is CASSEHTGTSSGNTIYF. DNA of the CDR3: TGTGCCAGCAGTGAACACACCGGGACAAGCTCTGGAAACACCATATATTTT.

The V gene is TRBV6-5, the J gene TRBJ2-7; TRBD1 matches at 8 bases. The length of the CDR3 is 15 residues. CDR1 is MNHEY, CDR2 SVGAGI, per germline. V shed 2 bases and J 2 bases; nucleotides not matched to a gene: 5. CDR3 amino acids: CASSYRTGKPYEQYF. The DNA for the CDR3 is TGTGCCAGCAGTTACCGGACAGGGAAGCCCTACGAGCAGTACTTC.

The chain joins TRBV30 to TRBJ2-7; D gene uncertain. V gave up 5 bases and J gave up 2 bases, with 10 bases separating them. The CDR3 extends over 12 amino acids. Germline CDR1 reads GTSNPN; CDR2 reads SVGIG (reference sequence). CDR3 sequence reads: CAWASGAYEQYF. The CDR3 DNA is TGTGCCTGGGCCTCAGGCGCCTACGAGCAGTACTTC.

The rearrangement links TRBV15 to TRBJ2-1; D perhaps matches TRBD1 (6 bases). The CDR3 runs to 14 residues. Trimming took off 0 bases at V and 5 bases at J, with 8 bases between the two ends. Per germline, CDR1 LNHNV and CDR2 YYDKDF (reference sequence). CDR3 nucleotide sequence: TGTGCCACCAGCAGAGATCACAGGGACAATGAGCAGTTCTTC. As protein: CATSRDHRDNEQFF.

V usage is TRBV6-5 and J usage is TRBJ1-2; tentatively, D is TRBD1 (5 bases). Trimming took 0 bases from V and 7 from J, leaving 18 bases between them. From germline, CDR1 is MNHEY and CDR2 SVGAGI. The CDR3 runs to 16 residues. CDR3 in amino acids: CASSYSLAGGLSGYTF. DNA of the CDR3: TGTGCCAGCAGTTACTCACTCGCCGGGGGGTTGAGTGGCTACACCTTC.

CDR3 residues: CASSFRQGGSGYTF. CDR3 DNA sequence: TGTGCCAGCAGCTTCAGACAGGGGGGGAGCGGCTACACCTTC. The V and J genes are TRBV7-2 and TRBJ1-2, with 9 bases lining up with TRBD1. CDR1 is SGHTA and CDR2 is FQGNSA in the germline V gene. With V trimmed by 3 bases and J by 8 bases, 7 bases remained unmatched. The CDR3 sequence is 14 residues long.

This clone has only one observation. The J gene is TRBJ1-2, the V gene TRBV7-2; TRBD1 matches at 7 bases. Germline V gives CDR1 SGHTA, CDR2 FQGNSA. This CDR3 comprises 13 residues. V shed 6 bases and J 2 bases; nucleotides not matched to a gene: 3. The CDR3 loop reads CASSRDSNYGYTF. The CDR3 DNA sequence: TGTGCCAGCAGTCGGGACAGCAACTATGGCTACACCTTC.

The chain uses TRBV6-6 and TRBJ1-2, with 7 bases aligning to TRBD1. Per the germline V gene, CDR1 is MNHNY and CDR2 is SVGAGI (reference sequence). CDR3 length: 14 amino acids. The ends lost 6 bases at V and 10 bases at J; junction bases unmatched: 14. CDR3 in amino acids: CASSFSTGIYPYTF. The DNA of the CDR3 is TGTGCCAGCAGCTTTTCGACAGGGATCTATCCCTACACCTTC.

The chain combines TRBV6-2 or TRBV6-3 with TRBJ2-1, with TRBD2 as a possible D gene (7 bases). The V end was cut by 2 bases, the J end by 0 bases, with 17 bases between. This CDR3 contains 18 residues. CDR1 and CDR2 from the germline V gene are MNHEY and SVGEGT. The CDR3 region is CASSYPWVGGGSYNEQFF. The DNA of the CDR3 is TGTGCCAGCAGTTACCCATGGGTAGGGGGGGGCTCCTACAATGAGCAGTTCTTC.

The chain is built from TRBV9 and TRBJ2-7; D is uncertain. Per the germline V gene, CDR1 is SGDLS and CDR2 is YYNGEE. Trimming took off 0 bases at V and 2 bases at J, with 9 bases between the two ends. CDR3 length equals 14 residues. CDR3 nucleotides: TGTGCCAGCAGCGTAGGGAACAGAGCCTACGAGCAGTACTTC. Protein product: CASSVGNRAYEQYF.

CDR3 loop: CASSPEGTVNNEQFF. The CDR3 DNA sequence: TGTGCCAGCAGCCCCGAAGGGACAGTAAACAATGAGCAGTTCTTC. J is TRBJ2-1 and V is TRBV9, with 7 positions matching TRBD1. V was clipped by 4 bases and J by 5 bases; unmatched bases: 9. CDR3 length: 15 amino acids. Germline CDR1 reads SGDLS; CDR2 reads YYNGEE.

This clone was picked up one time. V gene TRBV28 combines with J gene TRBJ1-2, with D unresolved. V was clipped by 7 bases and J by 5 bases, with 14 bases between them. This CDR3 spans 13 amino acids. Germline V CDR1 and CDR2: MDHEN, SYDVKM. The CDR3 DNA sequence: TGTGCCAGCACCCCAAAGAGGGCATATGGCTACACCTTC. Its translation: CASTPKRAYGYTF.

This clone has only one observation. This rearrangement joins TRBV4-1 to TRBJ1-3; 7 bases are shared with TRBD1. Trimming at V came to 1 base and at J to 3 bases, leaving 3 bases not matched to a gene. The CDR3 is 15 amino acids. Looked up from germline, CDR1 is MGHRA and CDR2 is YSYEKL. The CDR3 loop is CASSQGRDSGNTIYF. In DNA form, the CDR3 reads TGCGCCAGCAGCCAAGGCCGGGACAGTGGAAACACCATATATTTT.

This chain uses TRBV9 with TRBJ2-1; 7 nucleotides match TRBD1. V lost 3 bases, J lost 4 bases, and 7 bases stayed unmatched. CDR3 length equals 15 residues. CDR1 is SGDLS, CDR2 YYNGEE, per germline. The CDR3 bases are TGTGCCAGCAGCGCCACCGGGACAGAATACAATGAGCAGTTCTTC. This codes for CASSATGTEYNEQFF. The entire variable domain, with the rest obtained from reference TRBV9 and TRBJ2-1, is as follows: DSGVTQTPKHLITATGQRVTLRCSPRSGDLSVYWYQQSLDQGLQFLIQYYNGEERAKGNILERFSAQQFPDLHSELNLSSLELGDSALYFCASSATGTEYNEQFFGPGTRLTVL.

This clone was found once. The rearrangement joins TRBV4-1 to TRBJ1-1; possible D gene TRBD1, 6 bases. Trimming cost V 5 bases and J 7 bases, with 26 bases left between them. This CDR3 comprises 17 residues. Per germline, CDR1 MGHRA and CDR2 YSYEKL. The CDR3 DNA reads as TGCGCCAGCAGCACCTTAGGGGGGGACGCACGTCCCTATGAAGCTTTCTTT. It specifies CASSTLGGDARPYEAFF.

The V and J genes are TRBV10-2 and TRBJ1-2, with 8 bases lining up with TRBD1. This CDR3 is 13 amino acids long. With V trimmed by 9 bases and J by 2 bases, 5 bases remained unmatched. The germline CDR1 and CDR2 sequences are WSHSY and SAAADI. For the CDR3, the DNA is TGCGCCAGTTACAGGGGGGAGAACTATGGCTACACCTTC. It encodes CASYRGENYGYTF.

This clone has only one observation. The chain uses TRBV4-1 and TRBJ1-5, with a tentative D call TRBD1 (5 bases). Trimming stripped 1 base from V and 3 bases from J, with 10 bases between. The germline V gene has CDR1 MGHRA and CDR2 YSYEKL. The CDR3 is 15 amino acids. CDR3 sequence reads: CASSQVAGNNQPQHF. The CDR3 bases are TGCGCCAGCAGCCAAGTAGCAGGGAACAATCAGCCCCAGCATTTT.

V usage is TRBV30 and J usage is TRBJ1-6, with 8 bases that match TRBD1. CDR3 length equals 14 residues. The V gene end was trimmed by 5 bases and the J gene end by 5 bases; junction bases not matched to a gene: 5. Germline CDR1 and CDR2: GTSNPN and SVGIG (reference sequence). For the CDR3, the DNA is TGTGCCTGGGGACAGGGTGACCATAATTCACCCCTCCACTTT. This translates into CAWGQGDHNSPLHF.

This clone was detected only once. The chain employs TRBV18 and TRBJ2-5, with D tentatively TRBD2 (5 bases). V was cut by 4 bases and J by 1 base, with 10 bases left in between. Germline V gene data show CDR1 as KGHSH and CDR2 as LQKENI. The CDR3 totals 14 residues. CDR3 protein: CASSRGAFQETQYF. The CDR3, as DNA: TGTGCCAGCTCACGGGGAGCTTTCCAAGAGACCCAGTACTTC.

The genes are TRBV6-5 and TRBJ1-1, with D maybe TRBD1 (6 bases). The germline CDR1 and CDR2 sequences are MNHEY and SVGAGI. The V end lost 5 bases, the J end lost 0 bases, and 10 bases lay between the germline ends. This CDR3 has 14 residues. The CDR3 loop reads CASSPRTVNTEAFF. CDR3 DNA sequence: TGTGCCAGCAGTCCCAGGACAGTGAACACTGAAGCTTTCTTT.

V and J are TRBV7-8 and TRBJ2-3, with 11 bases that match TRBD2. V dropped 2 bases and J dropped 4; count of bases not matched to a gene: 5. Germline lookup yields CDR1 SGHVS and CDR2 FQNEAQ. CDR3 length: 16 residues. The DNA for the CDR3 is TGTGCCAGCAGCTTAATAGCGGGGGGGCGCGCAGATACGCAGTATTTT. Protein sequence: CASSLIAGGRADTQYF.